This T cell receptor beta chain was sequenced in a study of spatial heterogeneity in lung cancer. Time point meaning: sample taken at primary tumor resection. Whole RNA, which was extracted from tumor, nontumor lung tissue or frozen PBMC, was sequenced without any cell sorting. A total of fewer than 80 untreated early-stage non-small cell lung cancer patients served as donors. There are many counts of this clonotype. TCR cDNA molecules each had a unique molecular identifier. One entry per CDR3 protein results from TCRdb running MiXCR on the 5' RACE reads. The sample gives about 20,000 distinct CDR3 sequences, about 19% of which show up once; around an eighth is in the top ten. This receptor was identified in a male donor with early-stage non-small cell lung cancer. Sequences were derived from PBMCs, sampled at surgery.

CDR3 DNA sequence: TGTGCCAGAGACAGGGATGGGAGGTCCTACGAGCAGTACTTC. Its protein product is CARDRDGRSYEQYF. The gene calls are TRBV2 and TRBJ2-7; the D gene is possibly TRBD1 (7 bases). Germline CDR1 reads SNHLY; CDR2 reads FYNNEI. The CDR3 has 14 amino acids. Trimming cost V 9 bases and J 1 base, with 16 bases left between them.